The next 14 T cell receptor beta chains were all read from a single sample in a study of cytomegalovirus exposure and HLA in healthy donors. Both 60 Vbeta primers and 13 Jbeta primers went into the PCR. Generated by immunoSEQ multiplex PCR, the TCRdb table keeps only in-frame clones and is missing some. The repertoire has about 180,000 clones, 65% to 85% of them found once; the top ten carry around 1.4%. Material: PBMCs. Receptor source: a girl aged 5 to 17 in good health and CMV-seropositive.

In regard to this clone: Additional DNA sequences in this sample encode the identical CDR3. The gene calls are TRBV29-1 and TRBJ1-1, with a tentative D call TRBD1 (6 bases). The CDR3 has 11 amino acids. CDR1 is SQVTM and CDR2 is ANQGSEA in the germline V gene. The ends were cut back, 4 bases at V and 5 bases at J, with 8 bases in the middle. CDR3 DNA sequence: TGCAGCGTTGCGAGGGGGACTGAAGCTTTCTTT. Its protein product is CSVARGTEAFF.

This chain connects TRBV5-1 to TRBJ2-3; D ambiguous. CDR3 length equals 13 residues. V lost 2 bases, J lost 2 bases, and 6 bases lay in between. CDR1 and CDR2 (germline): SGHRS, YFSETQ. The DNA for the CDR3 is TGCGCCAGCAGCTTCGACAACACAGATACGCAGTATTTT. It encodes CASSFDNTDTQYF.

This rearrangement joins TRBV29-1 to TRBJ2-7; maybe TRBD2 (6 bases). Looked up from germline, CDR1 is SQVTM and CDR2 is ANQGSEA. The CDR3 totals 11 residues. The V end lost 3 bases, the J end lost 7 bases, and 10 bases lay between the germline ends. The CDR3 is CSVERGPEQYF. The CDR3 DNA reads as TGCAGCGTTGAGCGGGGCCCTGAGCAGTACTTC.

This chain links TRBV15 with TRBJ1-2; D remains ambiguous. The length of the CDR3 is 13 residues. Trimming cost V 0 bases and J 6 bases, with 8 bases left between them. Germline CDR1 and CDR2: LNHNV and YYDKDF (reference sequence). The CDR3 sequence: CATSRDRRNGYTF. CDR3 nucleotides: TGTGCCACCAGCAGAGATCGGAGAAATGGCTACACCTTC.

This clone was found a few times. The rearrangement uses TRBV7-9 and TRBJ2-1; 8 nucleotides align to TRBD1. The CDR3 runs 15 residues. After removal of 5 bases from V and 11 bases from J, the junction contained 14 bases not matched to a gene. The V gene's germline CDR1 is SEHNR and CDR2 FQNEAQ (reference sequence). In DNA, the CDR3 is TGTGCCAGCAGCCCGGGACAGGTCCTTACAATGAAGCAGTTCTTC. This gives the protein CASSPGQVLTMKQFF.

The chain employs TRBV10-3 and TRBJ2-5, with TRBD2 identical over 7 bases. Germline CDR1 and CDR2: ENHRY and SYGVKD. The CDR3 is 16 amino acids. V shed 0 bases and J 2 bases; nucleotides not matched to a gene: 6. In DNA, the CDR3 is TGTGCCATCAGTGAGTCGGGCTCGCGGGGGCAAGAGACCCAGTACTTC. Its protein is CAISESGSRGQETQYF.

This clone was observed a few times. CDR3 DNA: TGTGCCACCAGCAGATATCAGGGACAGGGCACAGATACGCAGTATTTT. This encodes CATSRYQGQGTDTQYF. The chain links TRBV15 to TRBJ2-3; 8 bases map to TRBD1. Germline V gives CDR1 LNHNV, CDR2 YYDKDF (reference sequence). The CDR3 is 16 amino acids. V lost 2 bases to trimming and J lost 1 base; unmatched junction nucleotides: 5.

The CDR3 coding sequence is TGTGCCAGCAGTGGGCGGGAGATGTACCAAGAGACCCAGTACTTC. It is translated as CASSGREMYQETQYF. The rearrangement joins TRBV6-1 to TRBJ2-5, with 7 positions matching TRBD2. Germline CDR1 reads MNHNS; CDR2 reads SASEGT. Unmatched junction bases numbered 5, after V lost 4 bases and J lost 0 bases. The CDR3 spans 15 residues.

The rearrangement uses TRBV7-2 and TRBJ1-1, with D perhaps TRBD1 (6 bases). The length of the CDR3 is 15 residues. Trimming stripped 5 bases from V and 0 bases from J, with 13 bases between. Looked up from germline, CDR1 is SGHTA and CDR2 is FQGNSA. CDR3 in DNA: TGTGCCAGCAGCGGGACACAGGGATTGAACACTGAAGCTTTCTTT. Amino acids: CASSGTQGLNTEAFF.

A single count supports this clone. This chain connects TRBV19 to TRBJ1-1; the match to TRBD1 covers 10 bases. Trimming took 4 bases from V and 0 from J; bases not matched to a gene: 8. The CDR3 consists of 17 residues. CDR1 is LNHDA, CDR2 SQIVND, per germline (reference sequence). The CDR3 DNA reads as TGTGCCAGTAGTAAATCTCGGGACAGGGGCCTGAACACTGAAGCTTTCTTT. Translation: CASSKSRDRGLNTEAFF.

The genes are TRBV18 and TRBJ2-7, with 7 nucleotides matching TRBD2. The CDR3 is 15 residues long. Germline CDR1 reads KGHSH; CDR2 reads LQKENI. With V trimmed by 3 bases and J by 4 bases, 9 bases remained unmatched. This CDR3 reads CASSPAAGAEYEQYF. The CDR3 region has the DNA TGTGCCAGCTCACCGGCGGCGGGAGCGGAGTACGAGCAGTACTTC.

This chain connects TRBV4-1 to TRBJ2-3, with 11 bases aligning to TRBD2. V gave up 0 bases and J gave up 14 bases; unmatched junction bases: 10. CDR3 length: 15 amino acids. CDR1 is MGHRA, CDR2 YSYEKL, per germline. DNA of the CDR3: TGCGCCAGCAGCCAAGATGAGAAACTAGCGGGAGCCCCGTATTTT. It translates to CASSQDEKLAGAPYF.

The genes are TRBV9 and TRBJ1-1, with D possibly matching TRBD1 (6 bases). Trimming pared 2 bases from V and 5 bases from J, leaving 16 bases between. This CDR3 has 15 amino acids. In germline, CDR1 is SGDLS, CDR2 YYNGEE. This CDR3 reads CASSVRQAFGTEAFF. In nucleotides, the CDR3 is TGTGCCAGCAGCGTGAGACAGGCCTTTGGGACTGAAGCTTTCTTT. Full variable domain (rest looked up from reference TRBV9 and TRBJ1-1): DSGVTQTPKHLITATGQRVTLRCSPRSGDLSVYWYQQSLDQGLQFLIQYYNGEERAKGNILERFSAQQFPDLHSELNLSSLELGDSALYFCASSVRQAFGTEAFFGQGTRLTVV.

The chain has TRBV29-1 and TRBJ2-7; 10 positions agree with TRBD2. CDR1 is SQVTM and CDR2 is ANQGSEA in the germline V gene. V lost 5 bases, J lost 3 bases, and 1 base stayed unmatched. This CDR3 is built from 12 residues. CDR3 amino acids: CSVRTSGYEQYF. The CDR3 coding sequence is TGCAGCGTTCGGACTAGCGGCTACGAGCAGTACTTC.